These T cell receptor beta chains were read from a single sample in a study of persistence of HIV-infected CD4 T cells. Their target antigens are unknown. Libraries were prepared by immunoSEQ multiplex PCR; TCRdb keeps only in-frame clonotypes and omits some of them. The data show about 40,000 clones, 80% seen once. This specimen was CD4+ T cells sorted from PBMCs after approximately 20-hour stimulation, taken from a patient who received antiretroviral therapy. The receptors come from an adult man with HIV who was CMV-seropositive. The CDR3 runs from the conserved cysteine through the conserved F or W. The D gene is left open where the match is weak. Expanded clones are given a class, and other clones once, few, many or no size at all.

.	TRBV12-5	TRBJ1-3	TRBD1	TGTGCTAGTGGTTTTTCGGGACAGACTGGAAACACCATATATTTT	CASGFSGQTGNTIYF
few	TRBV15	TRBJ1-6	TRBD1	TGTGCCACCCGTCCTCCGGGACAGAATAATTCACCCCTCCACTTT	CATRPPGQNNSPLHF
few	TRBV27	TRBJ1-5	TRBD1	TGTGCCAGCAGTTTCGGACAGGGGAATCAGCCCCAGCATTTT	CASSFGQGNQPQHF
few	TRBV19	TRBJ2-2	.	TGTGCCAGTAGTATCTTGGGGCAGGGAGCCACCGGGGAGCTGTTTTTT	CASSILGQGATGELFF
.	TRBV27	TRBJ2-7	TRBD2	TGTGCCAGCAGTTTATTAGCGGGGGGGAGTCGCGAGCAGTACTTC	CASSLLAGGSREQYF
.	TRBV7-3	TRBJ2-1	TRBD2	TGTGCCAGCAGCCCCGGGACTAGCGGCTACAATGAGCAGTTCTTC	CASSPGTSGYNEQFF
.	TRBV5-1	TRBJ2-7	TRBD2	TGCGCCAGCAGCTTGGACGGACTAGCGGGGTACGAGCAGTACTTC	CASSLDGLAGYEQYF
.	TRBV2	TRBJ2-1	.	TGTGCCAGCAGTGAAACGAACAGACGGCAGTTCTTC	CASSETNRRQFF
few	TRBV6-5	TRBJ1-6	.	TGTGCCAGCAGGGAGCGCTATAATTCACCCCTCCACTTT	CASRERYNSPLHF
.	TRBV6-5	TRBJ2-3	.	TGTGCCAGCAGTTATGGGGTCACAGATACGCAGTATTTT	CASSYGVTDTQYF
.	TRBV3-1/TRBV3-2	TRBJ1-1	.	TGTGCCAGCAGCCAACTCACAGGGACAGCTTTCTTT	CASSQLTGTAFF
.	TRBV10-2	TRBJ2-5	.	TGCGCCAGCGTTTCTTCAGGGGCAGGAGAGACCCAGTACTTC	CASVSSGAGETQYF
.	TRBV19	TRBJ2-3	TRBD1	TGTGCCAGTAGTACCCTGCCGGGACAGCGCACAGATACGCAGTATTTT	CASSTLPGQRTDTQYF
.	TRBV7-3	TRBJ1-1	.	TGTGCCAGCAGCTTATACAGGGAAACTGAAGCTTTCTTT	CASSLYRETEAFF
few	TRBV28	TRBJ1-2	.	TGTGCCAGCAGTTCGACAGGCCTTCCCTACTATGGCTACACCTTC	CASSSTGLPYYGYTF
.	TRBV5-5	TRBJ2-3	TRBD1	TGTGCCAGCAGCTGGGACTACAGGGGGCAGGGGGTTGCAGATACGCAGTATTTT	CASSWDYRGQGVADTQYF
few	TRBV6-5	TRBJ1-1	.	TGTGCCAGCAGCCTGATGCCCTCGGTTGCTGAAGCTTTCTTT	CASSLMPSVAEAFF
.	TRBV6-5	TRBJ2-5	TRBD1	TGTGCCAGCAGTTACACAGGGGTACAGACCCAGTACTTC	CASSYTGVQTQYF
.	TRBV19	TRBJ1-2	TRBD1	TGTGCCAGTAGTATCGGGACAGGGGGCGCCCATGGCTACACCTTC	CASSIGTGGAHGYTF
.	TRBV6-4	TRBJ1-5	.	TGTGCCAGCAGTGCGACTTTGGGGCAGCCCCAGCATTTT	CASSATLGQPQHF
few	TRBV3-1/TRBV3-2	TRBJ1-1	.	TGTGCCAGCAGCCAAGCACAGGGGAACACTGAAGCTTTCTTT	CASSQAQGNTEAFF
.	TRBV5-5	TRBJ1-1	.	TGTGCCAGCAGCTTCTCGTGGAACACTGAAGCTTTCTTT	CASSFSWNTEAFF
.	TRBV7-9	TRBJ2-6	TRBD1	TGTGCCAGCAGCTCGGGGACAGGGGCTGGGGCCAACGTCCTGACTTTC	CASSSGTGAGANVLTF
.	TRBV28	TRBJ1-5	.	TGTGCCAGCACAAAGAGTGGGTCCAATCAGCCCCAGCATTTT	CASTKSGSNQPQHF
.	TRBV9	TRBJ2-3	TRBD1	TGTGCCAGCAGCACGAGGACAGGGACAGATACGCAGTATTTT	CASSTRTGTDTQYF
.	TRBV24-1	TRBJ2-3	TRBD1	TGTGCCACCAGTGATTTTATCGGACAGGGGCCATCTACCACAGATACGCAGTATTTT	CATSDFIGQGPSTTDTQYF
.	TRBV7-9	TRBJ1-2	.	TGTGCCAGCCGCCTTGGGCAGGGAGAACATGGCTACACCTTC	CASRLGQGEHGYTF
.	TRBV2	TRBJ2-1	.	TGTGCCAGCAGAGGGTCCCTCGACAATGAGCAGTTCTTC	CASRGSLDNEQFF
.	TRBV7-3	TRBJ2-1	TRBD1	TGTGCCAGCAGCTCGACAGGGGATTCCTACAATGAGCAGTTCTTC	CASSSTGDSYNEQFF
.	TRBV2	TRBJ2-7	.	TGTGCCAGCAGTGTTGGGGCAGGGCCCTACGAGCAGTACTTC	CASSVGAGPYEQYF
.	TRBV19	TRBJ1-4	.	TGTGCCAGTAACGATGGGAATAAGGGGAACGAAAAACTGTTTTTT	CASNDGNKGNEKLFF
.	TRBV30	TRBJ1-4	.	TGTGCCTGGAGTAGGGGTGGGGCAGTCGCCTCTAATGAAAAACTGTTTTTT	CAWSRGGAVASNEKLFF
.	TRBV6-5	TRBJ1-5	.	TGTGCCAGCAGAGGGAGGGCAAATAGCAATCAGCCCCAGCATTTT	CASRGRANSNQPQHF
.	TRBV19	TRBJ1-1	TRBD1	TGTGCCAGTAGGACAGGGTTCACTGAAGCTTTCTTT	CASRTGFTEAFF
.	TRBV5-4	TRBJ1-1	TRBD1	TGTGCCAGCAGTATTTATAGGGGGCCGAATCCGAACACTGAAGCTTTCTTT	CASSIYRGPNPNTEAFF
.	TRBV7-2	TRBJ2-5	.	TGTGCCAGCAGCTACACGAGGGGAGAGACCCAGTACTTC	CASSYTRGETQYF
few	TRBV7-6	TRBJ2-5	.	TGTGCCAGCAGCTTATACGTAGCCCGGACGGGCGAAGAGACCCAGTACTTC	CASSLYVARTGEETQYF
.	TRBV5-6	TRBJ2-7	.	TGTGCCAGCAGCCAGACTACCCTCTACGAGCAGTACTTC	CASSQTTLYEQYF
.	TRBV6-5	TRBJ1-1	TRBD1	TGTGCCAGCAGTTACTGGACAGGGAGGAACACTGAAGCTTTCTTT	CASSYWTGRNTEAFF
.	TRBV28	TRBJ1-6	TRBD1	TGTGCCAGCAGTCCCTCCGGACAGGGGATTTCACCCCTCCACTTT	CASSPSGQGISPLHF
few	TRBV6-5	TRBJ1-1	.	TGTGCCAGCGGCGCCTTGAGACTGAACACTGAAGCTTTCTTT	CASGALRLNTEAFF
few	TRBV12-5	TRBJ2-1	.	TGTGCTAGTGGTTTGGTACGTCAGGGCCGGAATGAGCAGTTCTTC	CASGLVRQGRNEQFF
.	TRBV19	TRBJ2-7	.	TGTGCCAGTAGTCGAGTTGCGGAAAGCTCCTACGAGCAGTACTTC	CASSRVAESSYEQYF
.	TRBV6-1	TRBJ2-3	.	TGTGCCAGCAGTGTTCTGACAGGAAGAGCCACAGATACGCAGTATTTT	CASSVLTGRATDTQYF
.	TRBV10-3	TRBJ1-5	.	TGTGCCATCAGTGAGTCAAGGGGTAGGGGCAATCAGCCCCAGCATTTT	CAISESRGRGNQPQHF
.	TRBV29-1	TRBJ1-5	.	TGCAGCGTTAAGCAAGGTCAGCAGCCCCAGCATTTT	CSVKQGQQPQHF
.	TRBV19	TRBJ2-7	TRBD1	TGTGCCAGTAGCCCCCTTTCAGGGACAGGCTCCACCTACGAGCAGTACTTC	CASSPLSGTGSTYEQYF
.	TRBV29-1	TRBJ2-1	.	TGCAGCGTTGCCCCTTCGGTGAGGCAGAGCTCCTACAATGAGCAGTTCTTC	CSVAPSVRQSSYNEQFF
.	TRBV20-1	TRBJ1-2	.	TGCAGTGCTGGGGTCGGGGGTGGCTACACCTTC	CSAGVGGGYTF
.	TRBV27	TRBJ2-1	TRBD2	TGTGCCAGCAGGCAAGATTCGGGGGGAGGATGGACGGAGCAGTTCTTC	CASRQDSGGGWTEQFF
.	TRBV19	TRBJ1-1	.	TGTGCCAGTAGTAATTTACCACACCGAGGCAGGGAAGCTTTCTTT	CASSNLPHRGREAFF
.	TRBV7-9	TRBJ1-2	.	TGTGCCAGCAGCTTAGCCCGGGGGCCCAACTATGGCTACACCTTC	CASSLARGPNYGYTF
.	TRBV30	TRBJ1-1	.	TGTGCCTGGAGTGGGGACGTGAACACTGAAGCTTTCTTT	CAWSGDVNTEAFF
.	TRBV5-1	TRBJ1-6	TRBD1	TGCGCCAGCAGCTTCGGGGACAGTCTAAGTTCACCCCTCCACTTT	CASSFGDSLSSPLHF
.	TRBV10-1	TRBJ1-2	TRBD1	TGCGCCAGCAGTCCGACAGGGGGCTCATATGGCTACACCTTC	CASSPTGGSYGYTF